This passage covers 5 T cell receptor beta chains from one sample sequenced in a study of OX40 agonist ivuxolimab in advanced cancers. The data were produced by immunoSEQ multiplex PCR, yet TCRdb's version contains in-frame clones alone and is incomplete. The repertoire includes approximately 82,000 clones, over 85% of them detected once, and roughly 0.6% sits in the top ten. The input for sequencing was CD4+ or CD8+ T cells sorted from blood, taken in a trial of the OX40 agonist ivuxolimab. These receptors came from an adult with an advanced solid tumor such as melanoma, head and neck, liver or kidney cancer.

This clone was recorded once. The genes are TRBV19 and TRBJ1-5; maybe TRBD1 (6 bases). CDR1 is LNHDA and CDR2 is SQIVND in the germline V gene (reference sequence). The CDR3 is 12 amino acids. Trimming removed 9 bases at V and 5 bases at J, with 11 bases between. CDR3: CASRDIYQPQHF. CDR3 DNA sequence: TGTGCCAGCCGGGACATCTATCAGCCCCAGCATTTT.

The J gene is TRBJ2-4, the V gene TRBV10-3; 8 bases are a match to TRBD1. The CDR3 spans 15 residues. The junction had 2 bases not matched to a gene; V was cut back by 3 bases and J by 1 base. The germline V gene has CDR1 ENHRY and CDR2 SYGVKD. The CDR3, as DNA: TGTGCCATCAGTGAAGGGGACAGGGCCAAAAACATTCAGTACTTC. Encoded protein: CAISEGDRAKNIQYF.

The chain uses TRBV11-2 and TRBJ2-2, with TRBD1 matching 9 bases. J lost 0 bases, V lost 0 bases, and 2 bases had no gene match. The CDR3 spans 17 residues. The germline V gene has CDR1 SGHAT and CDR2 FQNNGV. This chain's CDR3 is CASSLETGGTNTGELFF. CDR3 sequence (DNA): TGTGCCAGCAGCTTAGAGACAGGGGGGACGAACACCGGGGAGCTGTTTTTT.

The chain carries TRBV30 and TRBJ1-6; D not resolved. V gave up 1 base and J gave up 7 bases, with 17 bases separating them. Germline assignment: CDR1 GTSNPN and CDR2 SVGIG (reference sequence). CDR3 size: 16 residues. CDR3 DNA sequence: TGTGCCTGGAGTGCTCGGCCGGGCCATCCCAATTCACCCCTCCACTTT. Translating gives CAWSARPGHPNSPLHF.

This clone was seen a single time. The rearrangement joins TRBV30 to TRBJ2-3; D uncertain. This CDR3 comprises 14 residues. In germline, CDR1 is GTSNPN, CDR2 SVGIG (reference sequence). Trimming took 0 bases from V and 3 from J, leaving 10 bases between them. CDR3 in DNA: TGTGCCTGGAGTGTACCGGCCGTTACAGATACGCAGTATTTT. As protein: CAWSVPAVTDTQYF.